These 16 T cell receptor beta chains were sequenced from one sample in a study of a mutant IDH1 vaccine in newly diagnosed glioma. Clones were sequenced by immunoSEQ multiplex PCR, and TCRdb holds only the in-frame ones, with some missing. In the table there are fewer than 35,000 clones, around 80% of which are singletons. Time point noted: week 11, during vaccination. A single vaccine dose contained 300 ug of mutant IDH1 20-mer peptide, and topical imiquimod was used with it. Their antigens are not known. The sequencing used PBMCs, collected from a glioma patient whose treatment included an IDH1 peptide vaccine. All receptors come from a man younger than 45 with glioma.

This clone has just a few counts. This chain joins TRBV12-5 and TRBJ1-1, with TRBD1 matching over 9 bases. The V gene's germline CDR1 is LGHNT and CDR2 FRNRAP. The CDR3 extends over 18 amino acids. V gave up 0 bases and J gave up 4 bases; unmatched junction bases: 12. The CDR3 reads CASGLVREDRGVRTEAFF. Here the CDR3 DNA reads TGTGCTAGTGGTTTGGTACGGGAGGACAGGGGAGTCCGCACTGAAGCTTTCTTT.

The sample holds a few counts of this clone. The chain recombines TRBV27 with TRBJ2-4, with D tentatively TRBD1 (6 bases). This CDR3 contains 13 residues. CDR1 and CDR2 from the germline V gene are MNHEY and SMNVEV (reference sequence). Deletions cut 6 bases from V and 0 bases from J, with 6 bases between. The CDR3 DNA reads TGTGCCAGCAGGGACAGAGCCAAAAACATTCAGTACTTC. This codes for CASRDRAKNIQYF.

By its share, this clone is medium-sized (0.01 to 0.1%). The rearrangement joins TRBV30 to TRBJ1-2, with D possibly matching TRBD1 (5 bases). V was pared by 2 bases and J by 4 bases, with 17 bases between. The CDR3 has 15 residues. Germline CDR1 is GTSNPN and CDR2 is SVGIG (reference sequence). The DNA for the CDR3 is TGTGCCTGGAGTCTTATGGGCAGGGTGTCCTATGGCTACACCTTC. Translation gives CAWSLMGRVSYGYTF.

The chain carries TRBV5-5 and TRBJ1-5; TRBD1 agrees at 7 bases. V was clipped by 4 bases and J by 4 bases; unmatched bases: 8. The CDR3 runs to 15 residues. Germline values: CDR1 SGHKS, CDR2 YYEKEE (reference sequence). CDR3 DNA sequence: TGTGCCAGCAGCGTGCGGGACAGTACAAATCAGCCCCAGCATTTT. Its translation: CASSVRDSTNQPQHF.

The gene calls are TRBV6-5 and TRBJ1-4; D possibly corresponds to TRBD1 (5 bases). The ends were cut back, 2 bases at V and 7 bases at J, with 8 bases in the middle. Germline CDR1 MNHEY, CDR2 SVGAGI. The CDR3 contains 13 residues. The CDR3 sequence is CASSYRGSEKLFF. The CDR3 DNA is TGTGCCAGCAGTTACCGGGGGAGTGAAAAACTGTTTTTT.

The chain carries TRBV29-1 and TRBJ1-1; D remains ambiguous. CDR3 length: 14 residues. Germline values: CDR1 SQVTM, CDR2 ANQGSEA. Trimming removed 4 bases at V and 3 bases at J, with 15 bases between. The CDR3 nucleotides read TGCAGCGTTGGTATCTCGGTAGGGTACACTGAAGCTTTCTTT. Translation: CSVGISVGYTEAFF. The complete variable domain, with remaining parts taken from reference TRBV29-1 and TRBJ1-1, reads SAVISQKPSRDICQRGTSLTIQCQVDSQVTMMFWYRQQPGQSLTLIATANQGSEATYESGFVIDKFPISRPNLTFSTLTVSNMSPEDSSIYLCSVGISVGYTEAFFGQGTRLTVV.

The genes are TRBV29-1 and TRBJ2-1, with a possible D match to TRBD2 (6 bases). This CDR3 has 15 residues. CDR1 SQVTM and CDR2 ANQGSEA come from the germline V gene. Deletions cut 7 bases from V and 0 bases from J, with 16 bases between. CDR3 protein: CSAQVFGSSYNEQFF. DNA for the CDR3: TGCAGCGCCCAGGTTTTCGGGAGCTCCTACAATGAGCAGTTCTTC.

The genes are TRBV27 and TRBJ2-1; maybe TRBD2 (5 bases). There are 15 residues in the CDR3. The germline gives CDR1 MNHEY, CDR2 SMNVEV (reference sequence). V was pared by 2 bases and J by 7 bases, with 15 bases between. The CDR3 DNA reads TGTGCCAGCAGTTTAAGTAAGCGGCTACAGAATGAGCAGTTCTTC. This encodes CASSLSKRLQNEQFF.

In nucleotides, the CDR3 is TGTGCCAGCAGCTTGACCGGGCCCGGCAGCACGGGAAACACCATATATTTT. It is translated as CASSLTGPGSTGNTIYF. The chain has TRBV7-8 and TRBJ1-3; D call uncertain. CDR3 length: 17 residues. CDR1 is SGHVS and CDR2 is FQNEAQ in the germline V gene. The V gene lost 3 bases and the J gene lost 4 bases, with 19 bases spanning the gap.

This clone was seen only a few times. The genes are TRBV27 and TRBJ2-7; D uncertain. V was trimmed by 6 bases and J by 7 bases, leaving 10 bases between them. The CDR3 has 11 amino acids. CDR1 and CDR2 from the germline V gene are MNHEY and SMNVEV (reference sequence). In DNA, the CDR3 is TGTGCCAGCAGCCGCCGTCCGGAGCAGTACTTC. This translates into CASSRRPEQYF.

J is TRBJ1-5 and V is TRBV4-1, with D hard to call. Germline V gives CDR1 MGHRA, CDR2 YSYEKL. V lost 1 base and J 7 bases, leaving 11 bases between the germline ends. CDR3 length equals 14 residues. The CDR3, as DNA: TGCGCCAGCAGCCAAGGCCAGGAGGAGCAGCCCCAGCATTTT. Its protein is CASSQGQEEQPQHF.

The chain combines TRBV28 with TRBJ1-2; no firm D call. Germline V gene lookup returns CDR1 MDHEN and CDR2 SYDVKM. V lost 8 bases, J lost 0 bases, and 13 bases lay in between. This CDR3 region has 14 residues. Written as DNA, the CDR3 is TGTGCCAGCCGAACAGCAGATGCTAACTATGGCTACACCTTC. Protein: CASRTADANYGYTF.

The chain combines TRBV5-1 with TRBJ2-1; D is ambiguous. The CDR3 has 14 amino acids. V was pared by 0 bases and J by 4 bases, with 8 bases between. The germline V gene encodes CDR1 SGHRS and CDR2 YFSETQ. The CDR3 bases are TGCGCCAGCAGCTTGGACCAGGAGTACAATGAGCAGTTCTTC. Its translation: CASSLDQEYNEQFF. The full variable domain, in which reference TRBV5-1 and TRBJ2-1 provide the parts outside the CDR3, is KAGVTQTPRYLIKTRGQQVTLSCSPISGHRSVSWYQQTPGQGLQFLFEYFSETQRNKGNFPGRFSGRQFSNSRSEMNVSTLELGDSALYLCASSLDQEYNEQFFGPGTRLTVL.

This clone has only a few counts. The chain is built from TRBV2 and TRBJ2-1; 16 bases are a match to TRBD2. The trim removed 2 bases at V and 6 bases at J, leaving 7 bases unmatched. The CDR3 has 18 residues. The germline CDR1 and CDR2 sequences are SNHLY and FYNNEI. This CDR3 is CASSEPGTSGRAVNEQFF. Written as DNA, the CDR3 is TGTGCCAGCAGTGAACCCGGGACTAGCGGGAGGGCCGTCAATGAGCAGTTCTTC.

The chain joins TRBV5-6 to TRBJ1-2; D remains ambiguous. V shed 3 bases and J shed 2 bases, with 8 bases lying between them. Germline V lookup: CDR1 SGHDT, CDR2 YYEEEE. CDR3 size: 13 residues. CDR3 sequence reads: CASSSGPNYGYTF. In DNA form, the CDR3 reads TGTGCCAGCAGCTCCGGGCCAAACTATGGCTACACCTTC. The whole variable domain, filled in from reference TRBV5-6 and TRBJ1-2, reads DAGVTQSPTHLIKTRGQQVTLRCSPKSGHDTVSWYQQALGQGPQFIFQYYEEEERQRGNFPDRFSGHQFPNYSSELNVNALLLGDSALYLCASSSGPNYGYTFGSGTRLTVV.

The chain combines TRBV10-2 with TRBJ2-1; D gene uncertain. Trimming stripped 0 bases from V and 3 bases from J, with 6 bases between. CDR3 length: 14 amino acids. Germline-derived CDR1 and CDR2 are WSHSY and SAAADI. The CDR3 is CASSESQIYNEQFF. Written as DNA, the CDR3 is TGCGCCAGCAGTGAGTCCCAAATCTACAATGAGCAGTTCTTC.